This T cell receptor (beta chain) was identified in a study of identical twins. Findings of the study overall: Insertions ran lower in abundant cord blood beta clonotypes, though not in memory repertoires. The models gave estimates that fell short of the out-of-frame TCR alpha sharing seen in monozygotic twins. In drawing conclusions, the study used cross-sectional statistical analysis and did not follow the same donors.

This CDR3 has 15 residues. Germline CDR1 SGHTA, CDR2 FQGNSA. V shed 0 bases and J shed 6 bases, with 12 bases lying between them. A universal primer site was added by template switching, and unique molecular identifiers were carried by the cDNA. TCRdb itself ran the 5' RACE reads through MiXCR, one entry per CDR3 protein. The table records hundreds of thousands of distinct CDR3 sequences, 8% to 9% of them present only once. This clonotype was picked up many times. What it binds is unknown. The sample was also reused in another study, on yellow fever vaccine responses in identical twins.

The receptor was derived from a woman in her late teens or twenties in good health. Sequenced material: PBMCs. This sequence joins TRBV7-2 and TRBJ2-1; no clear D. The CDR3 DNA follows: TGTGCCAGCAGCTTAGCCTTTTACACACGCAATGAGCAGTTCTTC. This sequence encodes CASSLAFYTRNEQFF.